This TCR beta chain was identified in a study of cytomegalovirus exposure and HLA in healthy donors. Study-wide background: Most donors, 70% to 85% of a few hundred genotyped, fell in the Caucasian-associated ancestry cluster. Study observations and caveats: Prediction of most subjects' HLA-A and HLA-B alleles by TCR beta sequences was reportedly accurate. Among TCR beta chains, those listed as cytomegalovirus-associated numbered over 150.

V lost 4 bases, J lost 2 bases, and 1 base stayed unmatched. This CDR3 is 14 amino acids long. In germline, CDR1 is SGHDT, CDR2 YYEEEE. PCR used 60 Vbeta primers and 13 Jbeta primers. The method was immunoSEQ multiplex PCR; TCRdb's version includes in-frame clones alone and lacks a portion of them. The table has roughly 170,000 clones, approximately 78% seen once. In this sample, this clone turned up a few times. Its antigen is not identified. The clonotype comes from a woman aged 50 to 60 in good health and CMV-seropositive. The sample was PBMCs. This sequence joins TRBV5-6 and TRBJ1-3, with TRBD1 matching 9 bases. CDR3 residues: CASSGDRAGNTIYF. The CDR3, as DNA: TGTGCCAGCAGCGGGGACAGGGCTGGAAACACCATATATTTT.